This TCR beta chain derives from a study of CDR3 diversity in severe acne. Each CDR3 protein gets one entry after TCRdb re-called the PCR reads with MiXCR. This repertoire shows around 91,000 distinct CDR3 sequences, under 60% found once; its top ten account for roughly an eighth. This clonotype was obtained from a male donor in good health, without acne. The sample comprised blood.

The CDR3 DNA sequence: TGTGCCAGCAGGATGCGGGGGGCCAACACTGAAGCTTTCTTT. Its protein product is CASRMRGANTEAFF. This sequence joins TRBV7-3 and TRBJ1-1; TRBD1 is a possible D gene (6 bases). This CDR3 is 14 amino acids long. CDR1 and CDR2 from the germline V gene are SGHTA and FQGTGA. Between the trimmed V and J ends, which lost 6 bases and 2 bases, there was a span of 13 bases.